This T cell receptor (beta chain) derives from a study of T cell responses to AZD1222 COVID-19 vaccine. In the case of this clone: Its specificity is unknown.

Trimming removed 1 base at V and 5 bases at J, with 11 bases between. The CDR3 has 15 amino acids. The germline V gene encodes CDR1 MGHRA and CDR2 YSYEKL. Study observations and caveats: Just a handful of AZD1222 recipients were seropositive at baseline. Spike-specific TCR repertoires showed rising breadth and depth after two AZD1222 doses. Donors were chiefly white British, with a greater number of females, and clonal diversity was perhaps underestimated.

Measured with immunoSEQ multiplex PCR; TCRdb has only the in-frame clones, and not every one. Counted here are some 140,000 clones, under 95% occurring once; the ten biggest clones make up 3.1%. The chain recombines TRBV4-1 with TRBJ2-2; the D call may be TRBD1 or TRBD2 (5 bases each). The receptor was isolated from an adult in good health. Sequenced material: peripheral blood, taken on day 0 of AZD1222 vaccination. CDR3 sequence (DNA): TGCGCCAGCAGCCAAGTGGGGTGGGGGACCGGGGAGCTGTTTTTT. Translation gives CASSQVGWGTGELFF.